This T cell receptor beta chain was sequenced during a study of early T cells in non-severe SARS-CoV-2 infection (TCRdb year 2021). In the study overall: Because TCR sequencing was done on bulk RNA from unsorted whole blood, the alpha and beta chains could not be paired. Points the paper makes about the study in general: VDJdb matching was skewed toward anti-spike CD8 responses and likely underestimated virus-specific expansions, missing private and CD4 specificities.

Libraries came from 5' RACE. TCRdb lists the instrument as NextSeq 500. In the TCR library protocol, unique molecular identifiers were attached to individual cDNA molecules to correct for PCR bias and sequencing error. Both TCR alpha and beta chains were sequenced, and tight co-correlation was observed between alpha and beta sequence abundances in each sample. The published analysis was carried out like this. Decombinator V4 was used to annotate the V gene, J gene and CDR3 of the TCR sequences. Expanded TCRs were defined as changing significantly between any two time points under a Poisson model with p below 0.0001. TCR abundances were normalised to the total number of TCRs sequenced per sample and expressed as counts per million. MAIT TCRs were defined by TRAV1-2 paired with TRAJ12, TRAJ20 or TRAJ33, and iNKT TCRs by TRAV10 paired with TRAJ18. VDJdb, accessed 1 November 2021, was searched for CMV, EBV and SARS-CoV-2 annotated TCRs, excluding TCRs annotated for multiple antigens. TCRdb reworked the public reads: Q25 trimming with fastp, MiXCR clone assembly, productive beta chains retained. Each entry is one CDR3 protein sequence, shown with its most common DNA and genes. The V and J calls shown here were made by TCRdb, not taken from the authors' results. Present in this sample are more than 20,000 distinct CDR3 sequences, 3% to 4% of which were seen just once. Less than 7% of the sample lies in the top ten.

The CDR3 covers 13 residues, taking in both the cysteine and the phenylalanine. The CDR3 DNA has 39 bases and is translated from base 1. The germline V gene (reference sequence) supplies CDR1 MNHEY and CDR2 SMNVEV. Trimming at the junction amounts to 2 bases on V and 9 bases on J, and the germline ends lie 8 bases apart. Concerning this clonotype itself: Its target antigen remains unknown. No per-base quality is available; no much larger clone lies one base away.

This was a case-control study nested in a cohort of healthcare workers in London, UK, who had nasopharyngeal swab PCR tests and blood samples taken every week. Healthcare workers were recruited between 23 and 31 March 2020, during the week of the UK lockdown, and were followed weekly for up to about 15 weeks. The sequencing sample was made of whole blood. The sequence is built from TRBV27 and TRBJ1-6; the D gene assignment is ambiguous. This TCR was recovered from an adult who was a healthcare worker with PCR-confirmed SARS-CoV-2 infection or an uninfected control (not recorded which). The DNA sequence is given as TGTGCCAGCAGTTTAGTCTTCGGTTCACCCCTCCACTTT. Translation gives CASSLVFGSPLHF.